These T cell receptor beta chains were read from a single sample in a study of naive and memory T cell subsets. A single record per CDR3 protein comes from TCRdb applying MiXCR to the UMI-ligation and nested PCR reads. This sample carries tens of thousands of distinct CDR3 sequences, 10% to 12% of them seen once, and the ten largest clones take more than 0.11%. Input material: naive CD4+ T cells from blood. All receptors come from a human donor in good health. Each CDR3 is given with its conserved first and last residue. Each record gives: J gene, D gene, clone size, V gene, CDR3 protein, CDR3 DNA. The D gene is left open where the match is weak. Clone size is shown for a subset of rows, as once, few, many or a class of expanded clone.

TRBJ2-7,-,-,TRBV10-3,CAISGTLGLYEQYF,TGTGCCATCAGTGGGACTCTCGGATTGTACGAGCAGTACTTC
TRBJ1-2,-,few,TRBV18,CASSDSGGIDGYTF,TGTGCCAGCTCAGATAGCGGAGGAATTGATGGCTACACCTTC
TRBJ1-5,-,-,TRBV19,CASSIGTGRNQPQHF,TGTGCCAGTAGTATAGGTACAGGAAGGAATCAGCCCCAGCATTTT
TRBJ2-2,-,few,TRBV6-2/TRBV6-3,CASSNGGIGTNTGELFF,TGTGCCAGCAGTAACGGAGGGATCGGGACGAACACCGGGGAGCTGTTTTTT
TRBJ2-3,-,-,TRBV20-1,CSALGGVTDTQYF,TGCAGTGCTTTAGGGGGAGTTACAGATACGCAGTATTTT
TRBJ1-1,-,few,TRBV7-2,CASSFSAAEAFF,TGTGCCAGCAGCTTTTCGGCAGCTGAAGCTTTCTTT
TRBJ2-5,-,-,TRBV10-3,CAISEGTNPPQETQYF,TGTGCCATCAGTGAGGGGACGAATCCCCCGCAAGAGACCCAGTACTTC
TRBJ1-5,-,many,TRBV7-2,CASSLTGNQPQHF,TGTGCCAGCAGCTTGACCGGTAATCAGCCCCAGCATTTT
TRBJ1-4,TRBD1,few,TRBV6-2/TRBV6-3,CASRPGQELEKLFF,TGTGCCAGCAGACCAGGACAGGAACTTGAAAAACTGTTTTTT
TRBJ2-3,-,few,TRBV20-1,CSARDRWRGSTDTQYF,TGCAGTGCTAGAGATCGGTGGCGAGGGAGCACAGATACGCAGTATTTT
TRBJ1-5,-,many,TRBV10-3,CAISESWGLLSNQPQHF,TGTGCCATCAGTGAGTCATGGGGATTACTTAGCAATCAGCCCCAGCATTTT
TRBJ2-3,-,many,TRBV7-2,CASSLGIWRDTQYF,TGTGCCAGCAGCTTAGGGATTTGGCGAGATACGCAGTATTTT
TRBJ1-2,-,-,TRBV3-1,CASSRTENGYTF,TGTGCCAGCAGCCGGACAGAGAATGGCTACACCTTC
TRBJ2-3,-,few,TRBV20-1,CSANSPTRTQYF,TGCAGTGCTAATAGCCCAACGAGAACGCAGTATTTT
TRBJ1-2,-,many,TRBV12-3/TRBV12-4,CASSPDSIYGYTF,TGTGCCAGCAGCCCAGACAGCATATATGGCTACACCTTC
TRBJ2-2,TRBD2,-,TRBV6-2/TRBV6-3,CASRTSGGRELFF,TGTGCCAGCCGGACTAGCGGGGGTAGGGAGCTGTTTTTT
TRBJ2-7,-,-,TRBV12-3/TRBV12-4,CASSFGRDRDF,TGTGCCAGCAGTTTTGGGCGGGATAGGGATTTC
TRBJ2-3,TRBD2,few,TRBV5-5,CASSFALAVSTDTQYF,TGTGCCAGCAGCTTCGCCCTAGCGGTGAGCACAGATACGCAGTATTTT
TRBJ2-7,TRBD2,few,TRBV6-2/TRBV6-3,CASSYRGSGDPYEQYF,TGTGCCAGCAGTTACCGGGGTAGCGGGGACCCCTACGAGCAGTACTTC
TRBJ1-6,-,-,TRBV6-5,CASGTGNSPLHF,TGTGCCAGCGGAACAGGGAATTCACCCCTCCACTTT
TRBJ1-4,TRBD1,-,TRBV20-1,CSAPGQGHEKLFF,TGCAGTGCTCCGGGACAGGGCCATGAAAAACTGTTTTTT
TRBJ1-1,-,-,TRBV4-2,CASSQDIAGEAFF,TGTGCCAGCAGCCAAGATATCGCAGGTGAAGCTTTCTTT
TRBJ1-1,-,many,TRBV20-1,CSARGQLNTEAFF,TGCAGTGCTAGAGGCCAGCTGAACACTGAAGCTTTCTTT
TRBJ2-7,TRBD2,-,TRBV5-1,CASSLDGNGGAEEQYF,TGCGCCAGCAGCTTGGATGGCAACGGGGGGGCGGAAGAGCAGTACTTC
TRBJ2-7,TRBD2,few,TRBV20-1,CSARGLDEQYF,TGCAGTGCGAGAGGACTAGACGAGCAGTACTTC
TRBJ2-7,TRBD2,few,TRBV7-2,CASSRTSGRQDEQYF,TGTGCCAGCAGCAGGACTAGCGGGAGACAAGACGAGCAGTACTTC
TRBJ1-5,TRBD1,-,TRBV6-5,CASSPGGQGLGNQPQHF,TGTGCCAGCAGCCCCGGAGGACAGGGGTTGGGCAATCAGCCCCAGCATTTT
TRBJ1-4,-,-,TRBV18,CASSPQGRREKLFF,TGTGCCAGCTCACCACAGGGTCGGAGGGAAAAACTGTTTTTT
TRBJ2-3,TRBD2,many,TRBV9,CASSVVGAGGTDTQYF,TGTGCCAGCAGCGTAGTGGGAGCGGGGGGCACAGATACGCAGTATTTT
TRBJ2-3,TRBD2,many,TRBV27,CASSFYTSGRADTQYF,TGTGCCAGCAGTTTCTATACTAGCGGGCGTGCAGATACGCAGTATTTT
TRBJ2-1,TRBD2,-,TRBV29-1,CSVDLGAGTYNEQFF,TGCAGCGTTGACTTGGGAGCGGGAACGTACAATGAGCAGTTCTTC
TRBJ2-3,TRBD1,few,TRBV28,CASSSGGASDTQYF,TGTGCCAGCAGTTCAGGGGGCGCGTCAGATACGCAGTATTTT
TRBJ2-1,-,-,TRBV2,CASSDLDGNEQFF,TGTGCCAGCAGTGACTTGGACGGCAATGAGCAGTTCTTC
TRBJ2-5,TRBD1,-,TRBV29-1,CSARQGAFLETQYF,TGCAGCGCTCGACAGGGGGCTTTTCTAGAGACCCAGTACTTC
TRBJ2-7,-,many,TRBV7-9,CASSPAGRSSYEQYF,TGTGCCAGCAGCCCGGCGGGCAGGAGCTCCTACGAGCAGTACTTC
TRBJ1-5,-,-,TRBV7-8,CASSLIGTSNQPQHF,TGTGCCAGCAGCTTAATAGGGACTAGCAATCAGCCCCAGCATTTT
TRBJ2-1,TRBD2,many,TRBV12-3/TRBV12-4,CASSFRGTSGPYNEQFF,TGTGCCAGCAGTTTCCGCGGGACTAGCGGGCCATACAATGAGCAGTTCTTC
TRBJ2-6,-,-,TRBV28,CASTLRASSGANVLTF,TGTGCCAGCACTCTACGTGCGAGTTCTGGGGCCAACGTCCTGACTTTC
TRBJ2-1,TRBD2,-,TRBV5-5,CASSPGLAGGDDEQFF,TGTGCCAGCAGCCCGGGACTAGCGGGAGGTGATGACGAGCAGTTCTTC
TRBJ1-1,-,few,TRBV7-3,CASSLGGDVRRAFF,TGTGCCAGCAGCTTAGGGGGGGACGTTAGAAGGGCTTTCTTT
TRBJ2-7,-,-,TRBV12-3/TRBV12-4,CASSRTSREQYF,TGTGCCAGCAGTCGGACATCTCGGGAGCAGTACTTC
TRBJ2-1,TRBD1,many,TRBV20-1,CSPDRGATYNEQFF,TGCAGCCCGGACAGGGGCGCTACCTACAATGAGCAGTTCTTC
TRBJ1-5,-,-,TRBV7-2,CASSLGGKSNQPQHF,TGTGCCAGCAGCTTAGGGGGGAAGAGCAATCAGCCCCAGCATTTT
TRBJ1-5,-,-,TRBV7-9,CASSLAGFNQPQHF,TGTGCCAGCAGCTTAGCAGGGTTCAATCAGCCCCAGCATTTT
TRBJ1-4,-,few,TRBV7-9,CASSQLSFEKLFF,TGTGCCAGCAGCCAACTGTCTTTTGAAAAACTGTTTTTT
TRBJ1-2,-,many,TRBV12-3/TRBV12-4,CASSGPGIIGYGYTF,TGTGCCAGCAGTGGTCCAGGGATCATCGGCTATGGCTACACCTTC
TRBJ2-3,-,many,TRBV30,CACGDTQYF,TGTGCCTGTGGGGATACGCAGTATTTT
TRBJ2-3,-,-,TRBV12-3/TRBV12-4,CATTLRVSAVTDTQYF,TGTGCCACCACCCTTAGGGTCTCAGCCGTCACAGATACGCAGTATTTT
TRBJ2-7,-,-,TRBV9,CASSVGTDSSYEQYF,TGTGCCAGCAGCGTCGGGACCGATAGCTCCTACGAGCAGTACTTC
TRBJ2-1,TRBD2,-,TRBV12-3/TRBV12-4,CASSLALAGDKQFF,TGTGCCAGCAGTTTAGCTCTAGCGGGGGATAAGCAGTTCTTC
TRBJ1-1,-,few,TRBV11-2,CASSSTGRRTYEAFF,TGTGCCAGCAGCTCTACGGGACGCCGCACATACGAAGCTTTCTTT
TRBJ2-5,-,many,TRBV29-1,CSVVSWVQETQYF,TGCAGCGTTGTGAGTTGGGTTCAAGAGACCCAGTACTTC
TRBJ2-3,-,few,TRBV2,CASSSPDTQYF,TGTGCCAGCAGTTCTCCAGATACGCAGTATTTT
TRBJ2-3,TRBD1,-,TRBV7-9,CASNPDRESQYF,TGTGCCAGCAATCCGGACAGGGAATCGCAGTATTTT